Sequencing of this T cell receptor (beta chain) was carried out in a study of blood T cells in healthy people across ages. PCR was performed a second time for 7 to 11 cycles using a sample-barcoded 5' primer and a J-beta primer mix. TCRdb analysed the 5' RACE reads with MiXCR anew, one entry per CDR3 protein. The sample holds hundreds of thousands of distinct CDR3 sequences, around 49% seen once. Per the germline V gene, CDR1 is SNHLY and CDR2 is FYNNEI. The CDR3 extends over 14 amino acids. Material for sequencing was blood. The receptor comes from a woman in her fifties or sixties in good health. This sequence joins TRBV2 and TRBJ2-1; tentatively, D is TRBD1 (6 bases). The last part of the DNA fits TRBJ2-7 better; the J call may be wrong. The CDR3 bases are TGTGCCAGCAGTGCGGGACAAGTCTACAATGAGCAGTACTTC. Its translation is CASSAGQVYNEQYF.